The clone carrying this TCR beta chain occurred once. Antigen specificity is unknown. Germline V gene sequence: CDR1 MDHEN, CDR2 SYDVKM. The CDR3 has 21 residues. Unmatched junction bases numbered 26, after V lost 6 bases and J lost 2 bases. The data stem from a study of memory CD4+ T cells and cytomegalovirus serostatus. The sort gate was single viable CD3+CD4+CD8-CD45RO+ cells for memory CD4+ T cells. General observations from the study: About 40% of the roughly 150 known CMV-associated TCRbeta sequences appeared in CD4+ memory.

The assay was immunoSEQ multiplex PCR, and TCRdb's table has in-frame clones only and misses some. The sample shows some 64,000 clones, 80% to 85% of them seen only once. The chain couples TRBV28 to TRBJ2-7, with 9 bases that match TRBD2. This sequence originates from an adult in good health and CMV-seronegative. The sequencing sample was made of memory CD4+ T cells from blood. The CDR3 nucleotides are TGTGCCAGCAGGACCCGGACAGGCTTGGGGAGTCGAGCGGGGGGACCCTACGAGCAGTACTTC. Translation: CASRTRTGLGSRAGGPYEQYF.